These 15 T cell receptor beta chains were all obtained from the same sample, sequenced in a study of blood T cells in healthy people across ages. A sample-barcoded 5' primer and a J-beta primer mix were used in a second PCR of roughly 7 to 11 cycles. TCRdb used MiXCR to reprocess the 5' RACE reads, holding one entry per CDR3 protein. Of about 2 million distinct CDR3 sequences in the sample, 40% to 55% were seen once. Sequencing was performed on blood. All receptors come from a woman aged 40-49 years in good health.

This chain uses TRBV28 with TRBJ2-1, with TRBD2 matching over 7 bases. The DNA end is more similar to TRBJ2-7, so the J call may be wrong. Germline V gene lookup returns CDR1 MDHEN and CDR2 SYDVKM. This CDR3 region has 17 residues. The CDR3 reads CASSLGPATSSYNEQYF. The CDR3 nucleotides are TGTGCCAGCAGTTTAGGGCCGGCGACTAGCTCCTACAATGAGCAGTACTTC.

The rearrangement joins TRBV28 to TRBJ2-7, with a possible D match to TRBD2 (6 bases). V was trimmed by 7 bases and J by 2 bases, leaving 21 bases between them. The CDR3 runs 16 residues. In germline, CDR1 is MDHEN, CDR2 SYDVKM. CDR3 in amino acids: CASTSTGTPFPYEQYF. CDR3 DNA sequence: TGTGCCAGCACATCCACCGGGACTCCCTTCCCCTACGAGCAGTACTTC.

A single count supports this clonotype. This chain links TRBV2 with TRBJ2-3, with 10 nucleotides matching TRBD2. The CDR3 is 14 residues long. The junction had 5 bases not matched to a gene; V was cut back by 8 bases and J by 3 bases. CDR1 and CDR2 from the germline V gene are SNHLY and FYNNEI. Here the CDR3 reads CASWVAGGTDTQYF. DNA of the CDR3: TGTGCCAGCTGGGTAGCGGGAGGTACAGATACGCAGTATTTT.

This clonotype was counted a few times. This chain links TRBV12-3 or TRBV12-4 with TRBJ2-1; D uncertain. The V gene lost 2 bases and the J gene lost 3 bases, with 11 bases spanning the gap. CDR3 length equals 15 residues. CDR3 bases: TGTGCCAGCAGTTTAATCGAGAGACTCTACAATGAGCAGTTCTTC. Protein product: CASSLIERLYNEQFF.

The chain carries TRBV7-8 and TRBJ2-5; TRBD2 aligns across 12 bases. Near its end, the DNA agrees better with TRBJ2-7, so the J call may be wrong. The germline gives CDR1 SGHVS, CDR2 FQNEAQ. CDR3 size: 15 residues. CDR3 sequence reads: CASSLRLAGVYEQYF. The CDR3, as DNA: TGTGCCAGCAGCTTACGACTAGCGGGGGTGTACGAGCAGTACTTC.

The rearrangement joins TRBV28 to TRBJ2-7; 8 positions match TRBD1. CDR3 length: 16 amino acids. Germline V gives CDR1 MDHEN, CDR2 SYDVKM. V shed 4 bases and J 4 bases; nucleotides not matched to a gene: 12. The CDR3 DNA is TGTGCCAGCAGTTCGCCCTCAGGGGGCTGGAGATACGAGCAGTACTTC. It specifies CASSSPSGGWRYEQYF. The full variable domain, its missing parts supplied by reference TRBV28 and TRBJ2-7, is DVKVTQSSRYLVKRTGEKVFLECVQDMDHENMFWYRQDPGLGLRLIYFSYDVKMKEKGDIPEGYSVSREKKERFSLILESASTNQTSMYLCASSSPSGGWRYEQYFGPGTRLTVT.

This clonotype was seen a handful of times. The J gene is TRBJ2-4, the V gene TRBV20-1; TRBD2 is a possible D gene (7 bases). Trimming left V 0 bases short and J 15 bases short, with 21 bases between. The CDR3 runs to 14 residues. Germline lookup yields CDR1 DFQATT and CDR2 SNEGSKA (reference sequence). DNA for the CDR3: TGCAGTGCTAGAGACCCCTCGCAGGGGAGGGGATGGTACTTC. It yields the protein CSARDPSQGRGWYF.

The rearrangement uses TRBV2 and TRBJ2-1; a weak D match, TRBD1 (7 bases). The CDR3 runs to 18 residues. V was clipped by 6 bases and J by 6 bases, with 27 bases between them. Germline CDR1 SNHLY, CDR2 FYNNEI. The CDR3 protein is CASRGGFRQGRRVNEQFF. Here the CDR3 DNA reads TGTGCCAGCAGAGGGGGGTTTAGACAGGGCAGACGGGTCAATGAGCAGTTCTTC.

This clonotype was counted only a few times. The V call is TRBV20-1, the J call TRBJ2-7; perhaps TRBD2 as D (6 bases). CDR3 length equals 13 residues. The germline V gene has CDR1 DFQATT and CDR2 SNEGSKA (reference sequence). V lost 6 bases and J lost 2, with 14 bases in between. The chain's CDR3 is CSAEPGAAYEQYF. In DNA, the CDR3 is TGCAGTGCGGAACCGGGAGCCGCCTACGAGCAGTACTTC.

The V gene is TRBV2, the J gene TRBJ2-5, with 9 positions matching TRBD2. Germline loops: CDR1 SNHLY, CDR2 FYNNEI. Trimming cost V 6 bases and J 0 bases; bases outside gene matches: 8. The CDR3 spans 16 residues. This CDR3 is CASSSQTSGNQETQYF. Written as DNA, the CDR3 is TGTGCCAGCAGCTCTCAGACTAGCGGAAACCAAGAGACCCAGTACTTC.

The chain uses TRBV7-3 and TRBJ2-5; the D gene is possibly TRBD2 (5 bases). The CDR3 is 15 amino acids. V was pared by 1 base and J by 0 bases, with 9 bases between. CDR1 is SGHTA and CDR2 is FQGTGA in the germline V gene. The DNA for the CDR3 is TGTGCCAGCAGCTTAAAGGGAGCAAACCAAGAGACCCAGTACTTC. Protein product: CASSLKGANQETQYF.

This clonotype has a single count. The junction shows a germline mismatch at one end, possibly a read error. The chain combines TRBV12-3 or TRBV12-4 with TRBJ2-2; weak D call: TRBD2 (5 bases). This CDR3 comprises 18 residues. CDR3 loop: CTSSLDVGSPIDTGELFF. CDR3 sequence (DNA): TGTACCAGCAGTTTAGACGTGGGGAGCCCGATCGACACCGGGGAGCTGTTTTTT.

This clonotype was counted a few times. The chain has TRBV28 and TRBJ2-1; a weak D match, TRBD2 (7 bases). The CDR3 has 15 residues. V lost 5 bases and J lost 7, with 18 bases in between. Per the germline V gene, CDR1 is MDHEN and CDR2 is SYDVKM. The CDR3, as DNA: TGTGCCAGCAGTCCGGGGGGCTCTGGGGGGAATGAGCAGTTCTTC. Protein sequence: CASSPGGSGGNEQFF.

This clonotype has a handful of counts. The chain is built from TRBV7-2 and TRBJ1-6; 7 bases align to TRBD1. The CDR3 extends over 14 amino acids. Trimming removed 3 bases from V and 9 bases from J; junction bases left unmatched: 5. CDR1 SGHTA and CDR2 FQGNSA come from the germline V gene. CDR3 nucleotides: TGTGCCAGCAGCTTGGGACAGTCCTTTTCACCCCTCCACTTT. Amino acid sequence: CASSLGQSFSPLHF.

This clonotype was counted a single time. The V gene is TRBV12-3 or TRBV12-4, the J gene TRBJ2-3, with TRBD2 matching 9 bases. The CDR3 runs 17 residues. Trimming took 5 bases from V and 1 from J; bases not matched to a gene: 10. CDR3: CASSPGTSSLGTDTQYF. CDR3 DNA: TGTGCCAGCAGTCCCGGGACTAGCAGTCTTGGCACAGATACGCAGTATTTT.